The 30 T cell receptor beta chains below were found in one sample sequenced in a study of blood T cells in healthy people across ages. The authors ran a second PCR of roughly 7 to 11 cycles using a sample-barcoded 5' primer and a J-beta primer mix. Each CDR3 protein gets one entry after TCRdb re-called the 5' RACE reads with MiXCR. The sample holds 780,000 or so distinct CDR3 sequences, around 25% seen once. These data were also reused for a study on T cells of mothers and their children.

Material for sequencing was blood. The receptors were sampled from a boy aged 5-17 years in good health.

This clonotype was observed a handful of times. V and J are TRBV5-1 and TRBJ2-2, with D tentatively TRBD2 (6 bases). The germline V gene has CDR1 SGHRS and CDR2 YFSETQ. Trimming took off 0 bases at V and 5 bases at J, with 11 bases between the two ends. This CDR3 is built from 15 residues. The CDR3 protein is CASSLVSGGTGELFF. CDR3 DNA sequence: TGCGCCAGCAGCTTGGTATCCGGAGGGACCGGGGAGCTGTTTTTT.

The V and J genes are TRBV3-1 and TRBJ2-7; the D is unclear. CDR3 length equals 16 residues. Trimming took 1 base from V and 3 from J, leaving 16 bases between them. Germline values: CDR1 LGHDT, CDR2 YNNKEL (reference sequence). The CDR3 nucleotides are TGTGCCAGCAGCCAAGGCGTCTCGGAAGTCTTCTACGAGCAGTACTTC. Its translation is CASSQGVSEVFYEQYF.

The chain has TRBV28 and TRBJ1-6, with a possible D match to TRBD1 (5 bases). This CDR3 comprises 13 residues. Germline lookup yields CDR1 MDHEN and CDR2 SYDVKM. Trimming cost V 5 bases and J 14 bases, with 16 bases left between them. CDR3 in DNA: TGTGCCAGCAGTCCCGGGGGTCTTGGGGCCCTCCACTTT. Protein product: CASSPGGLGALHF.

This clonotype turned up a few times. The genes are TRBV4-3 and TRBJ2-1, with D possibly called TRBD1 or TRBD2 (5 bases each). V lost 1 base, J lost 3 bases, and 10 bases lay in between. CDR3 length: 15 amino acids. Germline assignment: CDR1 LGHNA and CDR2 YSLEER. CDR3 coding DNA: TGCGCCAGCAGCCAAGGAGGGGACCACTACAATGAGCAGTTCTTC. Its protein is CASSQGGDHYNEQFF.

The chain recombines TRBV28 with TRBJ2-7, with 7 positions matching TRBD2. With 2 bases clipped from V and 4 bases from J, the junction kept 5 bases outside the gene matches. The germline gives CDR1 MDHEN, CDR2 SYDVKM. CDR3 length: 14 residues. CDR3: CASSLTSELYEQYF. CDR3 DNA sequence: TGTGCCAGCAGTTTAACTAGCGAGTTGTACGAGCAGTACTTC.

This clonotype occurred a few times. The V and J genes are TRBV29-1 and TRBJ2-5; D call uncertain. Gene TRBJ2-1 matches the end of the DNA better, so the J call may be wrong. CDR3 length equals 11 residues. Per the germline V gene, CDR1 is SQVTM and CDR2 is ANQGSEA. Here the CDR3 reads CSGSSYNEQFF. The CDR3 nucleotides are TGCAGCGGCTCTAGTTACAATGAGCAGTTCTTC.

The V and J genes are TRBV28 and TRBJ2-1; 12 bases agree with TRBD2. CDR1 is MDHEN, CDR2 SYDVKM, per germline. The CDR3 spans 16 residues. V trimming: 2 bases; J trimming: 5 bases; junction bases outside the gene matches: 4. The CDR3 DNA sequence: TGTGCCAGCAGTTTACGGACTAGCGGGACCAACAATGAGCAGTTCTTC. This sequence encodes CASSLRTSGTNNEQFF.

This clonotype was counted only a few times. This chain uses TRBV7-9 with TRBJ2-3; TRBD1 aligns across 10 bases. The trim removed 4 bases at V and 0 bases at J, leaving 10 bases unmatched. Looked up from germline, CDR1 is SEHNR and CDR2 is FQNEAQ (reference sequence). This CDR3 is 18 amino acids long. The CDR3 DNA reads TGTGCCAGCAGCTCCCGGAGGACAGGGGGTTTGAGCACAGATACGCAGTATTTT. Translation: CASSSRRTGGLSTDTQYF.

This clonotype was counted between two and nine times. This may come from a read error, since a much larger clone is one base off. The CDR3 DNA follows: TGTGCCAGCAGTGACCACGAGCAGTACTTC. This encodes CASSDHEQYF. V is TRBV25-1 and J is TRBJ2-7; D remains unclear. Trimming removed 3 bases at V and 5 bases at J, with 2 bases between. Germline V gene sequence: CDR1 MGHDK, CDR2 SYGVNS. The length of the CDR3 is 10 residues.

The J gene is TRBJ2-2, the V gene TRBV28, with 16 positions matching TRBD2. CDR3 length equals 23 residues. J was trimmed by 0 bases and V by 6 bases; bases with no gene match: 19. CDR1 is MDHEN, CDR2 SYDVKM, per germline. CDR3 sequence: CASSWTGVPGLAGGPSNTGELFF. DNA for the CDR3: TGTGCCAGCAGCTGGACAGGGGTGCCGGGACTAGCGGGGGGGCCATCGAACACCGGGGAGCTGTTTTTT. The full variable domain, rest sourced from reference TRBV28 and TRBJ2-2, is DVKVTQSSRYLVKRTGEKVFLECVQDMDHENMFWYRQDPGLGLRLIYFSYDVKMKEKGDIPEGYSVSREKKERFSLILESASTNQTSMYLCASSWTGVPGLAGGPSNTGELFFGEGSRLTVL.

This clonotype was seen only a few times. The chain recombines TRBV6-6 with TRBJ2-3, with 8 positions matching TRBD1. CDR1 is MNHNY and CDR2 is SVGAGI in the germline V gene (reference sequence). V lost 6 bases, J lost 7 bases, and 18 bases stayed unmatched. The CDR3 totals 17 residues. DNA of the CDR3: TGTGCCAGCAGGCACACCGGGACAGGCCTTTTCGTGAATACGCAGTATTTT. Amino acid sequence: CASRHTGTGLFVNTQYF.

The chain carries TRBV6-1 and TRBJ1-6; D uncertain. Germline V gives CDR1 MNHNS, CDR2 SASEGT. The CDR3 has 13 residues. Between the trimmed V and J ends, which lost 1 base and 7 bases, there was a span of 5 bases. The CDR3 here is CASSEEVNSPLHF. The CDR3 DNA reads as TGTGCCAGCAGTGAAGAAGTAAATTCACCCCTCCACTTT.

At least ten counts were recorded for this clonotype. This rearrangement joins TRBV4-3 to TRBJ2-7; D is possibly TRBD1 (6 bases). The V gene's germline CDR1 is LGHNA and CDR2 YSLEER. V shed 0 bases and J shed 5 bases, with 11 bases lying between them. This CDR3 is built from 14 residues. The CDR3 DNA reads TGCGCCAGCAGCCAAGATCCAGGGGACGACGAGCAGTACTTC. It encodes CASSQDPGDDEQYF.

This clonotype has more than one count but fewer than ten. The chain recombines TRBV3-1 with TRBJ1-5, with D perhaps matching TRBD1 (6 bases). Germline V gene sequence: CDR1 LGHDT, CDR2 YNNKEL (reference sequence). The CDR3 covers 15 residues. V shed 0 bases and J shed 6 bases, with 12 bases lying between them. Here the CDR3 reads CASSQEMGAGQPQHF. The DNA of the CDR3 is TGTGCCAGCAGCCAAGAAATGGGGGCGGGTCAGCCCCAGCATTTT.

This CDR3 reads CASSGLSGTGSYEQYF. In DNA, the CDR3 is TGTGCCAGCAGCGGCCTTTCTGGGACAGGATCCTACGAGCAGTACTTC. This rearrangement joins TRBV7-2 to TRBJ2-5, with TRBD1 matching 8 bases. The DNA end favors TRBJ2-7, so the J call may be wrong. This CDR3 is 16 amino acids long. The germline V gene has CDR1 SGHTA and CDR2 FQGNSA.

This clonotype occurred a few times. Compared with germline, one end of the junction differs, possibly owing to a read error. The chain recombines TRBV7-3 with TRBJ1-1; D is unresolved. Germline V lookup: CDR1 SGHTA, CDR2 FQGTGA. The CDR3 is 13 amino acids. The CDR3 here is CASSLAPGTEAFF. In DNA form, the CDR3 reads TGCGCCAGCAGCTTAGCCCCTGGCACTGAAGCTTTCTTT.

With regard to this clonotype: An end of the junction does not agree with germline; a read error may underlie this. CDR3 loop: CSVEALPRNEQFF. In DNA form, the CDR3 reads TGCAGCGTCGAAGCTCTCCCACGCAATGAGCAGTTCTTC. The chain is built from TRBV29-1 and TRBJ2-1; no clear D gene. This CDR3 contains 13 residues. Germline lookup yields CDR1 SQVTM and CDR2 ANQGSEA.

The chain is built from TRBV6-5 and TRBJ1-4, with a possible D match to TRBD1 (6 bases). The CDR3 has 14 amino acids. Germline assignment: CDR1 MNHEY and CDR2 SVGAGI. Trimming shortened V by 6 bases and J by 7 bases, and 15 bases separated the two germline ends. In DNA, the CDR3 is TGTGCCAGCAGATCCACGGGGGGCGGTGAAAAACTGTTTTTT. This gives the protein CASRSTGGGEKLFF.

This clonotype occurred many times. This chain links TRBV29-1 with TRBJ2-1; D might be TRBD2 (5 bases). CDR1 is SQVTM, CDR2 ANQGSEA, per germline. V lost 8 bases and J lost 3, with 11 bases in between. The CDR3 is 12 amino acids. The CDR3 here is CSIGSGYNEQFF. For the CDR3, the DNA is TGCAGCATAGGGAGCGGCTACAATGAGCAGTTCTTC.

This clonotype was observed many times. V gene TRBV4-3 combines with J gene TRBJ2-1; 15 nucleotides line up with TRBD2. Trimming took 4 bases from V and 4 from J; bases not matched to a gene: 2. From germline, CDR1 is LGHNA and CDR2 YSLEER. There are 16 residues in the CDR3. The CDR3 region has the DNA TGCGCCAGCAGCCCCGGACTAGCGGGAGGGTACAATGAGCAGTTCTTC. Protein product: CASSPGLAGGYNEQFF.

The V call is TRBV10-3, the J call TRBJ2-5, with TRBD1 matching 8 bases. CDR3 size: 18 residues. Germline V gene sequence: CDR1 ENHRY, CDR2 SYGVKD. V gave up 3 bases and J gave up 0 bases; unmatched junction bases: 12. The CDR3 sequence: CAISDRGQDPKNQETQYF. Here the CDR3 DNA reads TGTGCCATCAGTGACAGGGGGCAAGACCCGAAAAACCAAGAGACCCAGTACTTC.

The sample holds a few counts of this clonotype. The V call is TRBV28, the J call TRBJ2-5, with D perhaps TRBD1 or TRBD2 (6 bases each). The DNA end is more similar to TRBJ2-7, so the J call may be wrong. This CDR3 is built from 14 residues. Germline lookup yields CDR1 MDHEN and CDR2 SYDVKM. The CDR3 sequence is CASSFSPGAYEQYF. CDR3 bases: TGTGCCAGCAGTTTCTCCCCGGGGGCGTACGAGCAGTACTTC.

This sequence joins TRBV20-1 and TRBJ1-1; D uncertain. Germline loops: CDR1 DFQATT, CDR2 SNEGSKA (reference sequence). With 6 bases removed from V and 8 bases from J, the gap between germline ends came to 10 bases. This CDR3 has 10 residues. The CDR3 sequence is CSAPHGEAFF. Written as DNA, the CDR3 is TGCAGTGCCCCGCACGGGGAAGCTTTCTTT.

This clonotype was counted between two and nine times. The chain links TRBV10-3 to TRBJ2-5, with 10 nucleotides matching TRBD2. The J call may be incorrect, as the DNA end agrees better with TRBJ2-7. Germline assignment: CDR1 ENHRY and CDR2 SYGVKD. This CDR3 contains 18 residues. CDR3 protein: CAISESKSSGGPQYEQYF. The CDR3 bases are TGTGCCATCAGTGAGTCGAAATCTAGCGGGGGACCCCAGTACGAGCAGTACTTC.

The V and J genes are TRBV29-1 and TRBJ2-1; TRBD2 matches 13 bases. Looked up from germline, CDR1 is SQVTM and CDR2 is ANQGSEA. With V trimmed by 1 base and J by 8 bases, 8 bases remained unmatched. The CDR3 loop spans 16 amino acids. The chain's CDR3 is CSVEVEGLAGFDEQFF. In DNA form, the CDR3 reads TGCAGCGTTGAAGTTGAGGGACTAGCGGGATTTGATGAGCAGTTCTTC.

The chain links TRBV5-4 to TRBJ1-2, with D unresolved. Germline V gene sequence: CDR1 SGHNT, CDR2 YYREEE (reference sequence). CDR3 length equals 13 residues. V lost 0 bases and J 7 bases, leaving 10 bases between the germline ends. The CDR3 DNA follows: TGTGCCAGCAGCTTGGACCGGGTCGGTGGCTACACCTTC. Residues: CASSLDRVGGYTF.

The rearrangement uses TRBV6-5 and TRBJ2-3; D perhaps matches TRBD1 (5 bases). This CDR3 has 13 residues. CDR1 and CDR2 (germline): MNHEY, SVGAGI. Trimming pared 6 bases from V and 9 bases from J, leaving 16 bases between. The CDR3 DNA follows: TGTGCCAGCAGGAGACTTCGACAGCCAACGCAGTATTTT. This codes for CASRRLRQPTQYF.

This rearrangement joins TRBV27 to TRBJ2-3; 8 nucleotides line up with TRBD2. This CDR3 spans 16 amino acids. Germline assignment: CDR1 MNHEY and CDR2 SMNVEV (reference sequence). V lost 6 bases, J lost 0 bases, and 8 bases stayed unmatched. As DNA, the CDR3 is TGTGCCAGCAGACTTATATCTAGCGGGAGCACAGATACGCAGTATTTT. This encodes CASRLISSGSTDTQYF.

This clonotype was seen more than once but under ten times. This chain uses TRBV2 with TRBJ2-3; 8 bases are shared with TRBD2. Germline loops: CDR1 SNHLY, CDR2 FYNNEI. This CDR3 contains 14 residues. V lost 10 bases to trimming and J lost 2 bases; unmatched junction nucleotides: 8. Here the CDR3 reads CATLTSAATDTQYF. CDR3 DNA: TGTGCCACCCTGACTAGCGCTGCCACAGATACGCAGTATTTT.

This clonotype was counted a few times. The rearrangement links TRBV14 to TRBJ2-1; tentatively, D is TRBD2 (6 bases). V shed 4 bases and J shed 8 bases, with 15 bases lying between them. This CDR3 region has 14 residues. Germline CDR1 is SGHDN and CDR2 is FVKESK. CDR3 amino acids: CASSRGALGDEQFF. For the CDR3, the DNA is TGTGCCAGCAGCCGCGGGGCTCTGGGTGATGAGCAGTTCTTC.